The T cell receptor (beta chain) under discussion was sequenced for a study of Graves' ophthalmopathy and Graves' hyperthyroidism. Study at large: Blood was drawn at initial diagnosis, before any treatment.

The sample holds one count of this clonotype. V was clipped by 6 bases and J by 3 bases, with 11 bases between them. The CDR3 loop spans 13 amino acids. Germline V CDR1 and CDR2: SEHNR, FQNEAQ (reference sequence). Amplification from RNA transcripts yielded the TCR beta CDR3 regions. A first-round RT-PCR used HTBI primers, followed by a second-round multiplex PCR. TCRdb analysed the multiplex PCR reads with MiXCR anew, one entry per CDR3 protein. The table lists around 660,000 distinct CDR3 sequences, about 41% of them singletons. The sequence was obtained from an adult man with Graves' ophthalmopathy. This chain uses TRBV7-9 with TRBJ2-5; D remains ambiguous. The sample consisted of peripheral blood. The CDR3 coding sequence is TGTGCCAGCAGTCTCACGAACAAAGAGACCCAGTACTTC. This codes for CASSLTNKETQYF.